One sample yielded the 17 T cell receptor beta chains listed below, sequenced in a study of T cell changes during pregnancy in multiple sclerosis. The table came from immunoSEQ multiplex PCR; TCRdb's copy has only in-frame clones and leaves some out. The sample lists over 65,000 clones, about 94% occurring once. Specimen: peripheral blood, collected in the third trimester of pregnancy. The receptors derive from a female donor with multiple sclerosis, enrolled in a pregnancy study.

The chain uses TRBV10-1 and TRBJ1-2; D is perhaps TRBD1 (6 bases). Deletions cut 8 bases from V and 4 bases from J, with 20 bases between. The CDR3 spans 15 residues. Germline loops: CDR1 WNHNN, CDR2 SYGVQD (reference sequence). CDR3 region: CASDVFQGPCYGYTF. The CDR3 bases are TGCGCCAGCGACGTTTTTCAGGGGCCTTGCTATGGCTACACCTTC.

The chain combines TRBV2 with TRBJ1-2; 10 bases align to TRBD1. The CDR3 has 15 residues. V dropped 11 bases and J dropped 2; count of bases not matched to a gene: 11. Germline V gene data show CDR1 as SNHLY and CDR2 as FYNNEI. The CDR3 region has the DNA TGTGCCCAGTTAAGGGGGACAGGGGAGAACTATGGCTACACCTTC. This codes for CAQLRGTGENYGYTF.

The chain has TRBV23-1 and TRBJ2-2, with TRBD1 matching over 9 bases. TRBV23-1 is marked as an open reading frame, function uncertain. The CDR3 is 16 amino acids. The ends lost 6 bases at V and 5 bases at J; junction bases unmatched: 10. The CDR3 here is CASRKISTGGTGELFF. CDR3 sequence (DNA): TGCGCCAGCAGGAAAATTTCGACAGGGGGAACCGGGGAGCTGTTTTTT.

The rearrangement uses TRBV4-2 and TRBJ2-5, with TRBD1 as a possible D gene (6 bases). The germline gives CDR1 LGHNA, CDR2 YNFKEQ. CDR3 length equals 16 residues. Trimming pared 1 base from V and 10 bases from J, leaving 22 bases between. CDR3 in amino acids: CASSQGPQGLRRGQYF. The CDR3 nucleotides are TGTGCCAGCAGCCAAGGGCCCCAGGGGTTAAGGAGAGGCCAGTACTTC.

V gene TRBV29-1 combines with J gene TRBJ2-7, with TRBD2 matching over 9 bases. V gave up 2 bases and J gave up 4 bases; unmatched junction bases: 6. Germline values: CDR1 SQVTM, CDR2 ANQGSEA. The CDR3 totals 14 residues. The CDR3 bases are TGCAGCGTTGAAAGCGGGACTAGCTTGTACGAGCAGTACTTC. Protein sequence: CSVESGTSLYEQYF.

The chain links TRBV10-3 to TRBJ2-5; the D gene is possibly TRBD2 (6 bases). The CDR3 contains 13 residues. The V gene's germline CDR1 is ENHRY and CDR2 SYGVKD. V dropped 10 bases and J dropped 5 bases, with 17 bases sitting between them. The CDR3 region is CATGVLLTETQYF. In nucleotides, the CDR3 is TGTGCCACGGGGGTTCTTCTTACGGAGACCCAGTACTTC.

This clone was seen only once. The chain employs TRBV9 and TRBJ1-3; the D gene is possibly TRBD1 (6 bases). This CDR3 contains 17 residues. V was shortened by 1 base and J by 0 bases, with 14 bases between the two germline ends. Germline CDR1 is SGDLS and CDR2 is YYNGEE. The CDR3 loop is CASSVIGGGASGNTIYF. The CDR3 DNA follows: TGTGCCAGCAGCGTAATCGGAGGGGGGGCCTCTGGAAACACCATATATTTT.

This sequence joins TRBV7-6 and TRBJ1-1, with D perhaps matching TRBD1 (5 bases). Germline V gene lookup returns CDR1 SGHVS and CDR2 FNYEAQ. The CDR3 loop spans 14 amino acids. The V gene lost 6 bases and the J gene lost 3 bases, with 14 bases spanning the gap. The CDR3, as DNA: TGTGCCAGCAGAAAACAGGTTCTGGACACTGAAGCTTTCTTT. Protein product: CASRKQVLDTEAFF.

This clone came up once. The chain combines TRBV10-3 with TRBJ1-1, with 9 bases matching TRBD1. The CDR3 loop spans 15 amino acids. Germline loops: CDR1 ENHRY, CDR2 SYGVKD. Trimming removed 3 bases from V and 4 bases from J; junction bases left unmatched: 6. CDR3 sequence reads: CAISDFGQGSTEAFF. The CDR3 DNA reads as TGTGCCATCAGTGACTTTGGACAGGGGTCCACTGAAGCTTTCTTT.

CDR3 region: CASSIGRGLNTEAFF. The CDR3, as DNA: TGTGCCAGTAGTATAGGGAGGGGGCTTAACACTGAAGCTTTCTTT. The V gene is TRBV19, the J gene TRBJ1-1; TRBD1 agrees at 7 bases. This CDR3 comprises 15 residues. The trim removed 1 base at V and 2 bases at J, leaving 4 bases unmatched. The V gene's germline CDR1 is LNHDA and CDR2 SQIVND (reference sequence).

The V gene is TRBV6-1, the J gene TRBJ1-3, with D unresolved. With 4 bases removed from V and 0 bases from J, the gap between germline ends came to 16 bases. The CDR3 spans 17 residues. Germline V gene data show CDR1 as MNHNS and CDR2 as SASEGT. This CDR3 is CASSATARLFSGNTIYF. In DNA, the CDR3 is TGTGCCAGCAGTGCTACGGCCAGGTTGTTCTCTGGAAACACCATATATTTT.

The rearrangement joins TRBV9 to TRBJ1-5; 11 bases match TRBD1. This CDR3 region has 16 residues. V trimming: 3 bases; J trimming: 5 bases; junction bases outside the gene matches: 7. The germline CDR1 and CDR2 sequences are SGDLS and YYNGEE. CDR3 bases: TGTGCCAGCAGCGCCGGACAGGGGGCAAGAGATCAGCCCCAGCATTTT. It encodes CASSAGQGARDQPQHF. Full variable domain (rest looked up from reference TRBV9 and TRBJ1-5): DSGVTQTPKHLITATGQRVTLRCSPRSGDLSVYWYQQSLDQGLQFLIQYYNGEERAKGNILERFSAQQFPDLHSELNLSSLELGDSALYFCASSAGQGARDQPQHFGDGTRLSIL.

V is TRBV27 and J is TRBJ1-1; 11 nucleotides align to TRBD1. This CDR3 is 16 amino acids long. The junction had 6 bases not matched to a gene; V was cut back by 6 bases and J by 0 bases. Germline V gene lookup returns CDR1 MNHEY and CDR2 SMNVEV (reference sequence). The chain's CDR3 is CASRDWTGGLNTEAFF. The CDR3 region has the DNA TGTGCCAGCAGGGATTGGACAGGGGGCTTGAACACTGAAGCTTTCTTT.

This rearrangement joins TRBV5-1 to TRBJ1-5; the D gene is possibly TRBD1 (6 bases). Germline V gene sequence: CDR1 SGHRS, CDR2 YFSETQ. The CDR3 runs to 13 residues. Deletions cut 4 bases from V and 4 bases from J, with 9 bases between. CDR3 coding DNA: TGCGCCAGCAGCCCGACAGGAAATCAGCCCCAGCATTTT. Translated, it gives CASSPTGNQPQHF.

The rearrangement links TRBV5-8 to TRBJ2-2; D is unresolved. CDR3 size: 19 residues. The V gene lost 3 bases and the J gene lost 1 base, with 22 bases spanning the gap. Germline V gene sequence: CDR1 SGHTS, CDR2 YDEGEE. CDR3: CASSSGLGSLRRNTGELFF. Written as DNA, the CDR3 is TGTGCCAGCAGCTCCGGCTTAGGATCCTTAAGGAGGAACACCGGGGAGCTGTTTTTT.

The chain has TRBV7-6 and TRBJ2-7; TRBD2 matches 11 bases. From germline, CDR1 is SGHVS and CDR2 FNYEAQ. The CDR3 runs 17 residues. V shed 0 bases and J 3 bases; nucleotides not matched to a gene: 7. The chain's CDR3 is CASSLARSTSGGYEQYF. The CDR3 DNA reads TGTGCCAGCAGCTTAGCGAGGAGTACTAGCGGGGGCTACGAGCAGTACTTC.

The V call is TRBV7-2, the J call TRBJ2-3; 10 bases align to TRBD2. V lost 4 bases, J lost 3 bases, and 4 bases stayed unmatched. The CDR3 contains 15 residues. The germline V gene has CDR1 SGHTA and CDR2 FQGNSA. Here the CDR3 reads CASSSSGGLTDTQYF. For the CDR3, the DNA is TGTGCCAGCAGCTCTAGCGGGGGCTTGACAGATACGCAGTATTTT.